Following are 10 T cell receptor beta chains from one sample sequenced in a study of early T cells in non-severe SARS-CoV-2 infection. TCRdb redid the calling of the 5' RACE reads with MiXCR, one entry per CDR3 protein. The repertoire holds 60,000 or so distinct CDR3 sequences, with roughly 13% as singletons. The sequences come from whole blood, collected at baseline. The receptors originated from an adult who was a healthcare worker with PCR-confirmed SARS-CoV-2 infection or an uninfected control (not recorded which).

A few counts support this clonotype. The chain uses TRBV28 and TRBJ2-7; 12 positions match TRBD1. The CDR3 extends over 15 amino acids. Germline CDR1 MDHEN, CDR2 SYDVKM. The junction had 8 bases not matched to a gene; V was cut back by 6 bases and J by 5 bases. The CDR3 nucleotides are TGTGCCAGCAGCAATCTCCGGGACAGGGGGCACGAGCAGTACTTC. It yields the protein CASSNLRDRGHEQYF.

This clonotype was seen only a few times. This sequence joins TRBV19 and TRBJ2-7, with D possibly TRBD2 on 6 matching bases. V lost 1 base and J 0 bases, leaving 13 bases between the germline ends. Germline values: CDR1 LNHDA, CDR2 SQIVND (reference sequence). There are 16 residues in the CDR3. The chain's CDR3 is CASSIGSGGNSYEQYF. The DNA of the CDR3 is TGTGCCAGTAGTATAGGCTCTGGGGGGAACTCCTACGAGCAGTACTTC.

This CDR3 is CASSPNGAISGNEQFF. DNA of the CDR3: TGTGCCAGCAGCCCAAACGGAGCAATAAGTGGCAATGAGCAGTTCTTC. The V and J genes are TRBV7-2 and TRBJ2-1; the D is unclear. Trimming removed 5 bases from V and 6 bases from J, with 20 bases in between. The germline CDR1 and CDR2 sequences are SGHTA and FQGNSA. The CDR3 sequence is 16 residues long.

J is TRBJ2-7 and V is TRBV27; possible D gene TRBD2, 5 bases. Germline CDR1 MNHEY, CDR2 SMNVEV (reference sequence). There are 16 residues in the CDR3. The V end was cut by 6 bases, the J end by 6 bases, with 24 bases between. The DNA of the CDR3 is TGTGCCAGCAGCCCCCTTTATATGGAGGCCATTTCCGAGCAGTACTTC. This gives the protein CASSPLYMEAISEQYF.

The rearrangement joins TRBV2 to TRBJ2-1; D tentatively reads TRBD1 or TRBD2 (6 bases each). The CDR3 has 12 amino acids. Per germline, CDR1 SNHLY and CDR2 FYNNEI. The ends were cut back, 10 bases at V and 5 bases at J, with 12 bases in the middle. Written as DNA, the CDR3 is TGTGCCACCGGGGGCGAGAACAATGAGCAGTTCTTC. Protein: CATGGENNEQFF.

This clonotype was seen more than once but under ten times. The chain couples TRBV28 to TRBJ2-2; TRBD2 is a possible D gene (6 bases). V lost 11 bases and J 4 bases, leaving 17 bases between the germline ends. The CDR3 is 14 amino acids. Germline lookup yields CDR1 MDHEN and CDR2 SYDVKM. The CDR3 DNA reads TGTGCCGGCGCCGGGGAAGCGGGCACCGGGGAGCTGTTTTTT. It translates to CAGAGEAGTGELFF.

This clonotype was seen at least ten times. This sequence joins TRBV21-1 and TRBJ2-5; the table gives TRBD1 as D, unverified against the DNA. TRBV21-1 is a documented pseudogene. This CDR3 contains 16 residues. The CDR3 DNA follows: TGTGCCAGCAGCAAAGTGCCCAGCGGGGGCCGAGAGACCCAGTACTTC. Protein: CASSKVPSGGRETQYF.

This clonotype was observed once. The V and J genes are TRBV6-9 and TRBJ1-5, with D possibly TRBD1 on 5 matching bases. Germline V gene sequence: CDR1 MNHGY, CDR2 SVAAGI. The CDR3 consists of 13 residues. The CDR3 DNA follows: TGTGTCCTGCCGGGGGGATGCAATCAGCCCCAGCATTTT. Translation gives CVLPGGCNQPQHF.

This clonotype was found a few times. The V and J genes are TRBV7-9 and TRBJ1-6, with 7 bases identical to TRBD1. The junction had 7 bases not matched to a gene; V was cut back by 3 bases and J by 8 bases. Germline V gives CDR1 SEHNR, CDR2 FQNEAQ (reference sequence). This CDR3 has 15 amino acids. The CDR3 loop is CASSFPGQTDSPLHF. The CDR3 coding sequence is TGTGCCAGCAGCTTCCCGGGACAGACCGATTCACCCCTCCACTTT.

V is TRBV27 and J is TRBJ1-2, with 7 bases aligning to TRBD1. CDR1 is MNHEY and CDR2 is SMNVEV in the germline V gene (reference sequence). This CDR3 has 17 amino acids. After removal of 4 bases from V and 5 bases from J, the junction contained 16 bases not matched to a gene. The chain's CDR3 is CASSSNYPGTALYGYTF. The CDR3 bases are TGTGCCAGCAGTTCGAATTACCCCGGGACAGCCCTGTATGGCTACACCTTC.